This TCR beta chain was profiled in a study of blood T cell repertoires in COVID-19 (dated by TCRdb to between 2020 and 2021). Regarding the study in general: The collaborator samples originated in the United States, Italy and Spain and spanned the acute and convalescent phases of COVID-19. The prospective study material was composed of cDNA or gDNA derived from T cells, B-cell-depleted T cells, or PBMCs. Deeply sampled blood TCRbeta repertoires from subjects exposed to, actively infected with, or recovered from COVID-19 were included in the dataset. The repertoires were released in a freely available public database intended as a resource for research on the immune response to SARS-CoV-2. Samples were obtained from the ongoing ImmuneRACE study (first 160 participants) and from over a thousand subjects provided by 6 global collaborators. The sample metadata nearly always contained a de-identified subject ID, COVID-19 status, age in years and sex. Where HLA class I and class II types were available, the types were taken from metadata supplied by the sample provider, not from assay-based typing.

The germline ends are 3 bases apart after V is trimmed by 0 bases and J by 0 bases. For CDR1 and CDR2, the germline V gene (reference sequence) lists MNHEY and SMNVEV. The CDR3 measures 14 amino acids from cysteine to phenylalanine. The retained sequence is limited to the CDR3, 42 bases, with the frame set at the first base. Remarks on this clone: Its antigen remains unidentified. Base-call qualities are not available, and no considerably larger clone is one nucleotide away.

Each collaborating institution followed its own protocols to collect whole blood in K2EDTA tubes. For TCRbeta analysis, collaborators shipped samples as frozen whole blood, isolated PBMCs, or DNA extracted from either of those sample types. TCRbeta CDR3 regions were amplified from genomic DNA by means of the immunoSEQ Assay, a bias-controlled multiplex PCR. Regarding the original processing steps: The number of nucleated cells in each sample was estimated from the amplification of reference gene primers within the assay. Sequence reads were collapsed and filtered to measure the absolute abundance of every unique TCRbeta CDR3 rearrangement. Productive Simpson clonality was computed per sample as the square root of Simpson's diversity index over productive rearrangements. TCRdb carries this immuneACCESS record with in-frame sequences only. Its versions omit some clonotypes, under half of them owing to an unresolved V gene in the studies checked, with the rest unexplained. Clone size and the V and J calls come from that table; the DNA yielded D and trimming. The sample table records a few hundred thousand clones; 80% to 90% of these occur just once. The top ten clones comprise 2.5% to 3.5% of the sample.

Points the paper makes about the study in general: Clinical and demographic metadata were provided uncurated, with the amount varying by source and participant.

What was sequenced was peripheral blood. The chain is assembled from TRBV27 and TRBJ1-5; too little of a D gene remains to name it. The receptor was isolated from a woman aged 25 to 39 with active or convalescent COVID-19. The encoded CDR3 is CASSLSYSNQPQHF. The DNA sequence is given as TGTGCCAGCAGTTTATCTTATAGCAATCAGCCCCAGCATTTT.